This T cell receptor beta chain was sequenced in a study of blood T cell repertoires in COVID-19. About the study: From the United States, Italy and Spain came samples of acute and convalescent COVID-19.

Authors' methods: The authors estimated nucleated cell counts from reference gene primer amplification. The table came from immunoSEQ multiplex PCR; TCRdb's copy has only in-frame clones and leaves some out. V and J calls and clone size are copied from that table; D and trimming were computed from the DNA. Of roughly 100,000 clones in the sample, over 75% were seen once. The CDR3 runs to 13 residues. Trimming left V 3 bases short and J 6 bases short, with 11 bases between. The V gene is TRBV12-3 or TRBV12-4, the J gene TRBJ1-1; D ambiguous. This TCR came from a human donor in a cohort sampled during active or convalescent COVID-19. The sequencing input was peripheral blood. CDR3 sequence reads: CASSLATKAEAFF. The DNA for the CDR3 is TGTGCCAGCAGTTTGGCGACAAAAGCTGAAGCTTTCTTT.